Following are 26 T cell receptor beta chains from one sample sequenced in a study of blood T cells in healthy people across ages. A sample-barcoded 5' primer and a J-beta primer mix were used in a second PCR of roughly 7 to 11 cycles. Each CDR3 protein gets one entry after TCRdb re-called the 5' RACE reads with MiXCR. The sample shows about 1.7 million distinct CDR3 sequences, about 28% of them seen only once. The specimen sequenced was blood. These receptor sequences come from a woman aged 30 to 39 in good health.

The chain joins TRBV12-3 or TRBV12-4 to TRBJ1-1, with unresolved D. The CDR3 has 14 residues. Trimming cost V 8 bases and J 3 bases, with 16 bases left between them. The CDR3 sequence is CASGIRAGYTEAFF. The CDR3 DNA is TGTGCCAGCGGGATAAGGGCGGGGTACACTGAAGCTTTCTTT.

This rearrangement joins TRBV7-2 to TRBJ1-2; a weak D match, TRBD1 (6 bases). Germline values: CDR1 SGHTA, CDR2 FQGNSA. The CDR3 is made up of 17 amino acids. Trimming took 5 bases from V and 5 from J, leaving 24 bases between them. The CDR3 is CASSHYTPGAGVYGYTF. In DNA form, the CDR3 reads TGTGCCAGCAGCCATTATACTCCCGGGGCAGGGGTATATGGCTACACCTTC.

Concerning this clonotype itself: A read error may account for a junction end that differs from germline. V gene TRBV29-1 combines with J gene TRBJ1-2; TRBD1 agrees at 7 bases. This CDR3 spans 19 amino acids. Germline V gives CDR1 SQVTM, CDR2 ANQGSEA. This chain's CDR3 is CGVEDIGTDRVSTWSGYTF. Here the CDR3 DNA reads TGCGGCGTTGAAGATATTGGGACCGACAGGGTTTCCACTTGGAGTGGCTACACCTTT.

The CDR3: CAWSGTSGGYEQYF. The CDR3, as DNA: TGTGCCTGGAGTGGGACTAGCGGGGGTTACGAGCAGTACTTC. The chain combines TRBV30 with TRBJ2-7; 13 bases agree with TRBD2. There are 14 residues in the CDR3. The germline CDR1 and CDR2 sequences are GTSNPN and SVGIG (reference sequence). The ends lost 1 base at V and 4 bases at J; junction bases unmatched: 1. Using reference TRBV30 and TRBJ2-7 for the parts outside the CDR3, the full variable domain is SQTIHQWPATLVQPVGSPLSLECTVEGTSNPNLYWYRQAAGRGLQLLFYSVGIGQISSEVPQNLSASRPQDRQFILSSKKLLLSDSGFYLCAWSGTSGGYEQYFGPGTRLTVT.

This clonotype was detected a few times. V usage is TRBV6-6 and J usage is TRBJ2-7, with D perhaps TRBD1 or TRBD2 (5 bases each). Trimming took 1 base from V and 2 from J, leaving 12 bases between them. CDR1 is MNHNY, CDR2 SVGAGI, per germline (reference sequence). The CDR3 has 15 residues. The CDR3 DNA follows: TGTGCCAGCAGTTACTACGGGGCTAATGCCTACGAGCAGTACTTC. It specifies CASSYYGANAYEQYF.

V and J are TRBV5-5 and TRBJ2-2; the D gene is possibly TRBD1 (6 bases). The CDR3 runs to 13 residues. Per the germline V gene, CDR1 is SGHKS and CDR2 is YYEKEE (reference sequence). V shed 1 base and J shed 11 bases, with 12 bases lying between them. CDR3 bases: TGTGCCAGCAGCTTGTTAAACAGGGTAGAGCTGTTTTTT. It is translated as CASSLLNRVELFF.

The chain carries TRBV5-1 and TRBJ2-1; D is unresolved. The CDR3 consists of 15 residues. V was trimmed by 2 bases and J by 2 bases, leaving 11 bases between them. Germline values: CDR1 SGHRS, CDR2 YFSETQ. CDR3 sequence: CASSFLPSAYNEQFF. DNA for the CDR3: TGCGCCAGCAGCTTCTTGCCTAGTGCCTACAATGAGCAGTTCTTC.

Details on this clonotype: At one end, the junction sequence differs from germline, possibly due to a read error. The chain joins TRBV12-3 or TRBV12-4 to TRBJ1-6; TRBD1 is a possible D gene (5 bases). The CDR3 has 13 residues. CDR3 sequence (DNA): TGTGTCAGCAGACAGCCCTCTGGGTCACCCCTCCACTTT. Translation gives CVSRQPSGSPLHF.

There are a few counts of this clonotype. The chain couples TRBV2 to TRBJ2-2; 8 positions match TRBD1. Germline loops: CDR1 SNHLY, CDR2 FYNNEI. This CDR3 has 15 amino acids. V shed 6 bases and J 6 bases; nucleotides not matched to a gene: 9. The DNA of the CDR3 is TGTGCCAGCAGACCGGACAGGGCGACGGCCGGGGAGCTGTTTTTT. Protein sequence: CASRPDRATAGELFF.

The CDR3 here is CASSPLGGQGNQPQHF. The DNA of the CDR3 is TGTGCCAGCTCACCACTTGGGGGTCAGGGGAATCAGCCCCAGCATTTT. V gene TRBV18 combines with J gene TRBJ1-5; D possibly corresponds to TRBD1 (6 bases). CDR3 length: 16 amino acids. Germline values: CDR1 KGHSH, CDR2 LQKENI. Deletions cut 1 base from V and 4 bases from J, with 14 bases between.

This clonotype has only one observation. J is TRBJ1-4 and V is TRBV7-2; D gene uncertain. The CDR3 is 13 amino acids. V was clipped by 2 bases and J by 8 bases, with 9 bases between them. Germline CDR1 and CDR2: SGHTA and FQGNSA. CDR3 protein: CASSLRLGEKLFF. The DNA for the CDR3 is TGTGCCAGCAGCTTACGGTTAGGGGAAAAACTGTTTTTT.

The chain links TRBV9 to TRBJ2-3, with D uncertain. Germline V gene lookup returns CDR1 SGDLS and CDR2 YYNGEE. With 6 bases removed from V and 1 base from J, the gap between germline ends came to 21 bases. This CDR3 is built from 17 residues. CDR3 region: CASNLLGHHYGTDTQYF. In DNA form, the CDR3 reads TGTGCCAGCAACCTCCTCGGGCATCACTACGGCACAGATACGCAGTATTTT. Filled out from reference TRBV9 and TRBJ2-3, the complete variable domain reads DSGVTQTPKHLITATGQRVTLRCSPRSGDLSVYWYQQSLDQGLQFLIQYYNGEERAKGNILERFSAQQFPDLHSELNLSSLELGDSALYFCASNLLGHHYGTDTQYFGPGTRLTVL.

The sample holds a few counts of this clonotype. The CDR3 DNA is TGTGCCAGCAGCGCCGGGGGGGGCGCCAAAAACATTCAGTACTTC. It yields the protein CASSAGGGAKNIQYF. This chain joins TRBV6-5 and TRBJ2-4; 8 bases map to TRBD2. The CDR3 spans 15 residues. Germline-derived CDR1 and CDR2 are MNHEY and SVGAGI. The V segment lost 6 bases and the J segment 1 base; nucleotides outside the gene matches: 5.

This clonotype was counted ten times or more. The chain employs TRBV20-1 and TRBJ2-7; 9 nucleotides match TRBD1. The CDR3 has 14 amino acids. Germline CDR1 reads DFQATT; CDR2 reads SNEGSKA (reference sequence). V shed 6 bases, J shed 3 bases, and the junction held 9 bases outside the gene matches. In nucleotides, the CDR3 is TGCAGTGCAGGACGACAGGGGGTTGGCTACGAGCAGTACTTC. Translated: CSAGRQGVGYEQYF.

This clonotype was seen at least ten times. V and J are TRBV12-3 or TRBV12-4 and TRBJ1-1; D is perhaps TRBD1 (5 bases). CDR3 length equals 14 residues. Deletions cut 5 bases from V and 5 bases from J, with 15 bases between. The DNA of the CDR3 is TGTGCCAGCAGTGCCGGGACGGTTAGTACTGAAGCTTTCTTT. Encoded protein: CASSAGTVSTEAFF.

This clonotype has a handful of counts. The genes are TRBV28 and TRBJ1-2; D unresolved. CDR3 length equals 13 residues. Germline assignment: CDR1 MDHEN and CDR2 SYDVKM. V was trimmed by 2 bases and J by 8 bases, leaving 12 bases between them. CDR3 sequence (DNA): TGTGCCAGCAGTTTAATAGCGGCAGTCGGCTACACCTTC. This gives the protein CASSLIAAVGYTF.

This sequence joins TRBV29-1 and TRBJ2-4; 7 bases agree with TRBD1. The CDR3 has 13 amino acids. The J segment lost 4 bases and the V segment lost 5 bases, leaving 5 bases of the junction unmatched. CDR1 and CDR2 from the germline V gene are SQVTM and ANQGSEA. CDR3 nucleotide sequence: TGCAGCGTTAGACAGGGAGAGAAAAACATTCAGTACTTC. Translation: CSVRQGEKNIQYF.

The table lists this clonotype with a few counts. Germline is not matched at one junction end, which may reflect a read error. The chain couples TRBV12-3 or TRBV12-4 to TRBJ1-4; D uncertain. The CDR3 totals 16 residues. The CDR3 DNA follows: TGTGCCAGCAGATCCGGACGCAGTGCAACTAGTGAAAAACTGTTTTTT. This codes for CASRSGRSATSEKLFF.

In this sample, this clonotype turned up a few times. The CDR3 protein is CASSTAGVVYNEQFF. CDR3 nucleotide sequence: TGTGCCAGCAGCACAGCGGGAGTGGTCTACAATGAGCAGTTCTTC. This chain joins TRBV7-2 and TRBJ2-1; 8 nucleotides match TRBD2. Losses at the gene ends were 5 bases for V and 3 bases for J; bases not matched to a gene: 6. Germline assignment: CDR1 SGHTA and CDR2 FQGNSA. The CDR3 has 15 amino acids.

In its sample, this clonotype was seen many times. For the CDR3, the DNA is TGCAGTGCTAAACGGCTAACCTACAATGAGCAGTTCTTC. This sequence encodes CSAKRLTYNEQFF. The chain has TRBV20-1 and TRBJ2-1, with unresolved D. The germline gives CDR1 DFQATT, CDR2 SNEGSKA (reference sequence). The CDR3 is made up of 13 amino acids. Trimming cost V 4 bases and J 2 bases, with 9 bases left between them.

This chain joins TRBV6-5 and TRBJ1-5, with a weak D call TRBD1 (6 bases). The CDR3 spans 12 residues. CDR1 is MNHEY, CDR2 SVGAGI, per germline. Trimming shortened V by 7 bases and J by 7 bases, and 11 bases separated the two germline ends. CDR3 nucleotide sequence: TGTGCCAGCAATATCAGGGGCCAGCCCCAGCATTTT. Its translation: CASNIRGQPQHF.

V is TRBV5-1 and J is TRBJ1-4; maybe TRBD1 (5 bases). The CDR3 is 11 residues long. Trimming removed 5 bases at V and 12 bases at J, with 11 bases between. From germline, CDR1 is SGHRS and CDR2 YFSETQ. The CDR3 loop is CASRSTGQLFF. CDR3 sequence (DNA): TGCGCCAGCAGGTCCACAGGTCAACTGTTTTTT.

This clonotype was picked up a small number of times. The genes are TRBV29-1 and TRBJ2-1; 7 positions match TRBD2. The V gene's germline CDR1 is SQVTM and CDR2 ANQGSEA. The ends lost 6 bases at V and 6 bases at J; junction bases unmatched: 8. The CDR3 is 13 residues long. Here the CDR3 reads CSVALGGVNEQFF. DNA of the CDR3: TGCAGCGTGGCTTTGGGGGGGGTCAATGAGCAGTTCTTC.

This clonotype was seen repeatedly, ten times or more. This may stem from a read error, because a much larger clone lies one nucleotide away. The chain couples TRBV12-3 or TRBV12-4 to TRBJ2-1; 7 positions match TRBD2. The assigned J gene may be wrong: the sequence end matches TRBJ2-7 better. The CDR3 has 16 amino acids. CDR3 DNA sequence: TGTGCCAGCAGTTTTTCGGGAGGACGACTCTACAATGAGCAGTACTTC. It translates to CASSFSGGRLYNEQYF.

J is TRBJ2-7 and V is TRBV7-6; 8 bases agree with TRBD2. Trimming at V came to 5 bases and at J to 7 bases, leaving 7 bases not matched to a gene. Germline V CDR1 and CDR2: SGHVS, FNYEAQ. The CDR3 is 13 residues long. The DNA for the CDR3 is TGTGCCAGCAGCCCCTCGGGGACTAGGGAGCAGTACTTC. This gives the protein CASSPSGTREQYF.

This rearrangement joins TRBV19 to TRBJ2-7; 7 bases line up with TRBD2. The J call is doubtful: the DNA matches TRBJ2-5 better. The CDR3 has 15 amino acids. Germline-derived CDR1 and CDR2 are LNHDA and SQIVND (reference sequence). This CDR3 reads CASSIARGDQETQYF. The CDR3 DNA sequence: TGTGCCAGTAGTATCGCCCGGGGGGACCAAGAGACCCAGTACTTC.